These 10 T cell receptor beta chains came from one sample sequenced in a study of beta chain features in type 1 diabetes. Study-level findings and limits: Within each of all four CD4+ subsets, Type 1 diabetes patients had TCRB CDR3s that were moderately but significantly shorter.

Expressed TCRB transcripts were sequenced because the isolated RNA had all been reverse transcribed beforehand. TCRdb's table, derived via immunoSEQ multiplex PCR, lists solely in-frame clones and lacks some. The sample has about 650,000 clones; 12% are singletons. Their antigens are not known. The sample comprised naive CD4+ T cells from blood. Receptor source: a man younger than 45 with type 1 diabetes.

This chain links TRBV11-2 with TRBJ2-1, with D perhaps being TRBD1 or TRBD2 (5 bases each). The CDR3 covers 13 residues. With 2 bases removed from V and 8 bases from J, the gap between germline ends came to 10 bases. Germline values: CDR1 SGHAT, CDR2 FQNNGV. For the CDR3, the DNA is TGTGCCAGCAGCTTATGGGGGTCCGATGAGCAGTTCTTC. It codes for CASSLWGSDEQFF. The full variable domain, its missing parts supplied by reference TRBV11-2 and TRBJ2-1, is EAGVAQSPRYKIIEKRQSVAFWCNPISGHATLYWYQQILGQGPKLLIQFQNNGVVDDSQLPKDRFSAERLKGVDSTLKIQPAKLEDSAVYLCASSLWGSDEQFFGPGTRLTVL.

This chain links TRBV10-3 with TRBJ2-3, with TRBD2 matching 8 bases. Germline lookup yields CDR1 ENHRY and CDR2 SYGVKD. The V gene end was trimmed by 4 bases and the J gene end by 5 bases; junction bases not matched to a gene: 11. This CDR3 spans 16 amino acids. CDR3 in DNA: TGTGCCATCAGTGGCGGGGGGCCTGGGACGGGAGATACGCAGTATTTT. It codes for CAISGGGPGTGDTQYF.

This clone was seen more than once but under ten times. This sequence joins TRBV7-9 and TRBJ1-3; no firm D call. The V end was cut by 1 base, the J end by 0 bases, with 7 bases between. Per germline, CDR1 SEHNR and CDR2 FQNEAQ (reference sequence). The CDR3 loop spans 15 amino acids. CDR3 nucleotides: TGTGCCAGCAGCTTAGAACGACCCTCTGGAAACACCATATATTTT. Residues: CASSLERPSGNTIYF.

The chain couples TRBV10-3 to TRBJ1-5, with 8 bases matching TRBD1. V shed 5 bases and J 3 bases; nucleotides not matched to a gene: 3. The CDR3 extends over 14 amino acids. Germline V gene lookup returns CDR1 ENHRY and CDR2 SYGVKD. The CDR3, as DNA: TGTGCCATCAGTTTGGACAGGGACAATCAGCCCCAGCATTTT. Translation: CAISLDRDNQPQHF.

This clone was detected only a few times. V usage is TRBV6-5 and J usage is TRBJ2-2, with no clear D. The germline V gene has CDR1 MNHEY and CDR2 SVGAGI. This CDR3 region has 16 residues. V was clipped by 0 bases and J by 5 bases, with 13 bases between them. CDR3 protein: CASSYSRTAGTGELFF. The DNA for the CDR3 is TGTGCCAGCAGTTACTCGAGGACCGCCGGGACCGGGGAGCTGTTTTTT.

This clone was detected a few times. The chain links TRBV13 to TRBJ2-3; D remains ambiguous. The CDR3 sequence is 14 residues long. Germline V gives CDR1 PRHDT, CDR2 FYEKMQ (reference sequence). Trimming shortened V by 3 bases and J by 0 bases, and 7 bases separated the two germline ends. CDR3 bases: TGTGCCAGCAGCTTCGGCAGAAGCACAGATACGCAGTATTTT. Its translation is CASSFGRSTDTQYF.

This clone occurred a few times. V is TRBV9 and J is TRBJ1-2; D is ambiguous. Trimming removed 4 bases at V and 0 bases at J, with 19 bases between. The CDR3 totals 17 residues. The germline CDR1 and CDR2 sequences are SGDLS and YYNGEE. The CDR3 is CASSPSPDAGANYGYTF. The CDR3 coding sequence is TGTGCCAGCAGCCCGAGCCCCGACGCAGGAGCTAACTATGGCTACACCTTC.

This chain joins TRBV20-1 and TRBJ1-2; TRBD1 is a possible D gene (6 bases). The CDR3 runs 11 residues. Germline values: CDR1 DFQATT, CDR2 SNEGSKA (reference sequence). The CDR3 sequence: CSATLGGGYTF. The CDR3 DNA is TGCAGCGCCACCTTAGGGGGGGGCTACACCTTC.

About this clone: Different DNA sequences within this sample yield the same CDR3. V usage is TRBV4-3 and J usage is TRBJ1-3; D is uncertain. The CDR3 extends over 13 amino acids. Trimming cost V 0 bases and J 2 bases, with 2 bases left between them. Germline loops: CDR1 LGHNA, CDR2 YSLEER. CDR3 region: CASSQEPGNTIYF. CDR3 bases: TGCGCCAGCAGCCAAGAGCCTGGAAACACCATATATTTT.

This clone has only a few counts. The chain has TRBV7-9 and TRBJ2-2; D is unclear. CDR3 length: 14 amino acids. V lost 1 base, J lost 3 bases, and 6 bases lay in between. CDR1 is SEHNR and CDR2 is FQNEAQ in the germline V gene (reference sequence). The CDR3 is CASSLGRDTGELFF. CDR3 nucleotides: TGTGCCAGCAGCTTAGGACGGGACACCGGGGAGCTGTTTTTT.